The T cell receptor beta chain described here comes from a study of shared clonotypes between healthy human individuals. Investigators spread the genomic DNA of each subset evenly over several immunoSEQ plates. Profiling relied on immunoSEQ multiplex PCR, and the TCRdb table lists in-frame clones only, not all of them. The table includes about half a million clones, 65% to 85% detected once. This clone showed up just once. Its matching antigen is unknown. General study results and limits: Only a few donors were included, so the genetic and exposure-history diversity represented was limited.

This clonotype originated in a woman in her forties in good health. Some clones in this sample may be carry-over from other donors' samples. The sample comprised PBMCs.

The CDR3 DNA reads as TGTGCCAGCAGCGTAAACGGGGTCTGGAACGAGCAGTACTTC. Its translation is CASSVNGVWNEQYF. V usage is TRBV9 and J usage is TRBJ2-7, with D maybe TRBD2 (5 bases). Trimming left V 1 base short and J 5 bases short, with 13 bases between. CDR1 is SGDLS, CDR2 YYNGEE, per germline. CDR3 size: 14 residues.